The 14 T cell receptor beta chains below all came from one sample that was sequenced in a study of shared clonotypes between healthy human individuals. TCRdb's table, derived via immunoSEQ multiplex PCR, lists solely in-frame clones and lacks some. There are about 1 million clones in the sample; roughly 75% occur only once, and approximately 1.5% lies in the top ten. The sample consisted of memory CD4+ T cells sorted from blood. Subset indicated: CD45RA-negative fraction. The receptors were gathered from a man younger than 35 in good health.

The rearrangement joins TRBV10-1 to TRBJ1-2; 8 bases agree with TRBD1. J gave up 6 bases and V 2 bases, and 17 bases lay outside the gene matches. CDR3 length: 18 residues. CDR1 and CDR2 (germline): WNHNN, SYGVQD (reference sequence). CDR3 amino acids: CASSETALTGAITDGYTF. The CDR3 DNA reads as TGCGCCAGCAGTGAGACAGCATTGACAGGGGCGATCACGGATGGCTACACCTTC.

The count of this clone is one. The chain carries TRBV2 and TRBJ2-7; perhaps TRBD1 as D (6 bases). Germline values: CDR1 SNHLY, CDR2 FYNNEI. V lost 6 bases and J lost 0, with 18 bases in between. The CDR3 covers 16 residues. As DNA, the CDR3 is TGTGCCAGCAGCGGGATGAGGGGGTCCAGCTCCTACGAGCAGTACTTC. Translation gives CASSGMRGSSSYEQYF.

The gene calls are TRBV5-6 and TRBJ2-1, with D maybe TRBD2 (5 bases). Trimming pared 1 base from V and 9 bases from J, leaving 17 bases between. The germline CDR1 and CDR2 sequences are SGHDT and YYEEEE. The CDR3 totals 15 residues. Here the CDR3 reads CASSLPAPGRGEQFF. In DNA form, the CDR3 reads TGTGCCAGCAGCTTGCCGGCCCCGGGGAGAGGTGAGCAGTTCTTC.

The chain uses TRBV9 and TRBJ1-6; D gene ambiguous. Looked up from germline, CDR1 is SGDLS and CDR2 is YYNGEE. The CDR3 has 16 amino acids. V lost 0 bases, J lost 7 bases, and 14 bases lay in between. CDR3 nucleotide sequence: TGTGCCAGCAGCGTAGGGGTTCCGGAGGGAAATTCACCCCTCCACTTT. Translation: CASSVGVPEGNSPLHF.

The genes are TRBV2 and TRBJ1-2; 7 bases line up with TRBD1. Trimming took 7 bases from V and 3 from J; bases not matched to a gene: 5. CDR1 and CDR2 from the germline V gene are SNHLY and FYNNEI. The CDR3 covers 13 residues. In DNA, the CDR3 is TGTGCCAGCATGAGGGGGCTGGACTATGGCTACACCTTC. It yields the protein CASMRGLDYGYTF.

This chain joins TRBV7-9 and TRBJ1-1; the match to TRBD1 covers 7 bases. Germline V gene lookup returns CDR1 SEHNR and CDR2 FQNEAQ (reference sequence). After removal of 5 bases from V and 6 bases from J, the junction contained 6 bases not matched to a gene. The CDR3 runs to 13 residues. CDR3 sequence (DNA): TGTGCCAGCAGCGACAGGGAAGGGTCTGAAGCTTTCTTT. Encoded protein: CASSDREGSEAFF. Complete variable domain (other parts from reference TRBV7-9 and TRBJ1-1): DTGVSQNPRHKITKRGQNVTFRCDPISEHNRLYWYRQTLGQGPEFLTYFQNEAQLEKSRLLSDRFSAERPKGSFSTLEIQRTEQGDSAMYLCASSDREGSEAFFGQGTRLTVV.

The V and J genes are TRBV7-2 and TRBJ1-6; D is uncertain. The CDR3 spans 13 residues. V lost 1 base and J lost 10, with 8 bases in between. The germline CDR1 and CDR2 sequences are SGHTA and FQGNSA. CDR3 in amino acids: CASSLDRESPLHF. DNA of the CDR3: TGTGCCAGCAGCTTAGATAGGGAGTCACCCCTCCACTTT.

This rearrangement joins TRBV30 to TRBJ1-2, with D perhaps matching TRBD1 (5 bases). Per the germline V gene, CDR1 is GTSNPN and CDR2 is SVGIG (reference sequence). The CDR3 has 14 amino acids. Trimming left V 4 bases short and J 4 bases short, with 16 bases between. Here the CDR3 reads CAWTGPGNSYGYTF. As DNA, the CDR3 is TGTGCCTGGACAGGGCCGGGCAATAGCTATGGCTACACCTTC.

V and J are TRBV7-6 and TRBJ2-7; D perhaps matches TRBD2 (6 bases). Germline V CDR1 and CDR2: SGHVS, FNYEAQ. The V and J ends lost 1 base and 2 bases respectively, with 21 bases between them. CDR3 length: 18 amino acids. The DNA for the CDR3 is TGTGCCAGCAGCTTAGTATCTTCGGGATCCGGGAGTACCTACGAGCAGTACTTC. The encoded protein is CASSLVSSGSGSTYEQYF.

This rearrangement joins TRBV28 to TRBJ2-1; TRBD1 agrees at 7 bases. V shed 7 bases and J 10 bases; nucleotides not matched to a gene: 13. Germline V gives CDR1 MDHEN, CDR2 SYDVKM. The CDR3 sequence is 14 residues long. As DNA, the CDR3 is TGTGCCAGCACCCCCCTGACAGGGCCTCGGGAGCAGTTCTTC. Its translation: CASTPLTGPREQFF.

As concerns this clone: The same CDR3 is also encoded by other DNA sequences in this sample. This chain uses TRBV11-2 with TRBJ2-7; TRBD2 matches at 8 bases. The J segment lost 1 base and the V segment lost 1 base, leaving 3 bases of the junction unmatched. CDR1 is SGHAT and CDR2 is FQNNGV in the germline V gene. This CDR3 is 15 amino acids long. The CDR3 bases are TGTGCCAGCAGCTTAGCGGGGGGGCCTTCCTACGAGCAGTACTTC. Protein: CASSLAGGPSYEQYF.

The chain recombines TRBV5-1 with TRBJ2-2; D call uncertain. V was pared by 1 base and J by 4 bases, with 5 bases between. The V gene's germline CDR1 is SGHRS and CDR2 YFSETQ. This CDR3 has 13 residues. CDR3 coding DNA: TGCGCCAGCAGCTTGACAGTCACCGGGGAGCTGTTTTTT. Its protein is CASSLTVTGELFF.

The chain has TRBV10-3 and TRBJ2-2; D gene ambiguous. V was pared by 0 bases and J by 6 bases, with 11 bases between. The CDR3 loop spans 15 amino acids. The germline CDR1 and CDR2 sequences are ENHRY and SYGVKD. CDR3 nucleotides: TGTGCCATCAGTGAGTCCCTTCTTGGGGCCGGGGAGCTGTTTTTT. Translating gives CAISESLLGAGELFF.

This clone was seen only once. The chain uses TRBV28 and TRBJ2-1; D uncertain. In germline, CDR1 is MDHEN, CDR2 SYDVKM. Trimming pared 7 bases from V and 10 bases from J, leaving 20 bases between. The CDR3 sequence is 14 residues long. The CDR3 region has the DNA TGTGCCAGCATCTGGGGTCCCGTCAAAGCGGAGCAGTTCTTC. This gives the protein CASIWGPVKAEQFF.